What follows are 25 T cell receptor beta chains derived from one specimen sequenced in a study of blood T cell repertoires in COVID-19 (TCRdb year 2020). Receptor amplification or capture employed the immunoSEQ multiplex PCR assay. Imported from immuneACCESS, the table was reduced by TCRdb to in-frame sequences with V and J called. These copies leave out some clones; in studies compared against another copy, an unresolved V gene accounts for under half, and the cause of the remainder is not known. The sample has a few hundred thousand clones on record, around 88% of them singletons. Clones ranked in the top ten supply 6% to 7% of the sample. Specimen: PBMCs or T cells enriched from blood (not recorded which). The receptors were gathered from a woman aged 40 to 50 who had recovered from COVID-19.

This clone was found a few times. For the CDR3, the DNA is TGCGCCAGCAGCTTGGAGGGGTGGGAGACCCAGTACTTC. Its protein is CASSLEGWETQYF. V is TRBV5-1 and J is TRBJ2-5; a weak D match, TRBD1 (5 bases). Germline loops: CDR1 SGHRS, CDR2 YFSETQ. This CDR3 is built from 13 residues. Trimming stripped 0 bases from V and 5 bases from J, with 8 bases between.

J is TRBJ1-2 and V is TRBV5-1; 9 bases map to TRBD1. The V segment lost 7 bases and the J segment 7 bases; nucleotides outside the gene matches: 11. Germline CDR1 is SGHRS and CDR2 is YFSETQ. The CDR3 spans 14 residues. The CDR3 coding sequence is TGCGCCAGCCAGGGGCCGGGACAGGGTGCTGGCTACACCTTC. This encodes CASQGPGQGAGYTF.

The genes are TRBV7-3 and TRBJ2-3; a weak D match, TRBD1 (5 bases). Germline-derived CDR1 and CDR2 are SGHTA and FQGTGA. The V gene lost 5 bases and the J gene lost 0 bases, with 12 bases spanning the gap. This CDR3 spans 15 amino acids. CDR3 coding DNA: TGTGCCAGCAGCAAGCTCGGACAAAGCACAGATACGCAGTATTTT. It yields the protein CASSKLGQSTDTQYF. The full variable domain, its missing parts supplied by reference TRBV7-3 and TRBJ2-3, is GAGVSQTPSNKVTEKGKYVELRCDPISGHTALYWYRQSLGQGPEFLIYFQGTGAADDSGLPNDRFFAVRPEGSVSTLKIQRTERGDSAVYLCASSKLGQSTDTQYFGPGTRLTVL.

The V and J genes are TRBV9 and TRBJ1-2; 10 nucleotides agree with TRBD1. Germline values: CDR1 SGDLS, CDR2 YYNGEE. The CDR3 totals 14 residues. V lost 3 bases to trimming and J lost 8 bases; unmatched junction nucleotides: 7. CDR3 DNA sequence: TGTGCCAGCAGCGCCGGGACAGGGGAGCTCGGCTACACCTTC. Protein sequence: CASSAGTGELGYTF. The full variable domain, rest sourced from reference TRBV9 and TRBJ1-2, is DSGVTQTPKHLITATGQRVTLRCSPRSGDLSVYWYQQSLDQGLQFLIQYYNGEERAKGNILERFSAQQFPDLHSELNLSSLELGDSALYFCASSAGTGELGYTFGSGTRLTVV.

In DNA, the CDR3 is TGTGCCAGTAGTATAGACAGGGGAACCGGGGAGCTGTTTTTT. Its translation is CASSIDRGTGELFF. V gene TRBV19 combines with J gene TRBJ2-2; a weak D match, TRBD1 (6 bases). This CDR3 is 14 amino acids long. Looked up from germline, CDR1 is LNHDA and CDR2 is SQIVND (reference sequence). V lost 0 bases and J lost 5, with 7 bases in between. The full variable domain, in which reference TRBV19 and TRBJ2-2 provide the parts outside the CDR3, is DGGITQSPKYLFRKEGQNVTLSCEQNLNHDAMYWYRQDPGQGLRLIYYSQIVNDFQKGDIAEGYSVSREKKESFPLTVTSAQKNPTAFYLCASSIDRGTGELFFGEGSRLTVL.

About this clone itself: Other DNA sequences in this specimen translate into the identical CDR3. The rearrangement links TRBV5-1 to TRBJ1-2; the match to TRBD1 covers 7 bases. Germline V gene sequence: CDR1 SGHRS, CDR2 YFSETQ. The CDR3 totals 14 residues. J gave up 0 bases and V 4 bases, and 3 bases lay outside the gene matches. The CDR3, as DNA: TGCGCCAGCAGCCAAACAGGGGCTAACTATGGCTACACCTTC. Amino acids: CASSQTGANYGYTF.

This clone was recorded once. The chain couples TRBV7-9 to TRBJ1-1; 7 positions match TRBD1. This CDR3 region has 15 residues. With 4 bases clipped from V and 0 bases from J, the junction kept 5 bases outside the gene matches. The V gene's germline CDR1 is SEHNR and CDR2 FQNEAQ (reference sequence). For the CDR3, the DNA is TGTGCCAGCAGCTCACCGGGACAGATGAACACTGAAGCTTTCTTT. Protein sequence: CASSSPGQMNTEAFF. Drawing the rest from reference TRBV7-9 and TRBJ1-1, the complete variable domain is DTGVSQNPRHKITKRGQNVTFRCDPISEHNRLYWYRQTLGQGPEFLTYFQNEAQLEKSRLLSDRFSAERPKGSFSTLEIQRTEQGDSAMYLCASSSPGQMNTEAFFGQGTRLTVV.

The CDR3 DNA sequence: TGTGCCAGCAGCTTGAAGAGCGGCCCTATCAATGAGCAGTTCTTC. Encoded protein: CASSLKSGPINEQFF. The chain joins TRBV7-3 to TRBJ2-1; weak D call: TRBD2 (5 bases). The germline V gene encodes CDR1 SGHTA and CDR2 FQGTGA. V was shortened by 3 bases and J by 6 bases, with 15 bases between the two germline ends. The CDR3 spans 15 residues.

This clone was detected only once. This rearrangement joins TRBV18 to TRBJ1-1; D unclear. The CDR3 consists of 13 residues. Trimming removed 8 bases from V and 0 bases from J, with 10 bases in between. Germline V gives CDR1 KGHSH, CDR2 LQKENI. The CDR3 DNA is TGTGCCAGCCGGGGTACGATGAACACTGAAGCTTTCTTT. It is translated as CASRGTMNTEAFF.

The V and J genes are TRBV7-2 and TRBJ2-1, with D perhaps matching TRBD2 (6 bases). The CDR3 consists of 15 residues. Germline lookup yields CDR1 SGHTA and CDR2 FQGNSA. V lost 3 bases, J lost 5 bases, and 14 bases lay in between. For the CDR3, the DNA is TGTGCCAGCAGCTTCTTCTCGGGAGAAGACAATGAGCAGTTCTTC. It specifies CASSFFSGEDNEQFF.

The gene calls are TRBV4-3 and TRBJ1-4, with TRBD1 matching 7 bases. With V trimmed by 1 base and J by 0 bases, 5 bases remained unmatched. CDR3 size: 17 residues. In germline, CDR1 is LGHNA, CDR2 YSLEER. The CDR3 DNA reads TGCGCCAGCAGCCAAGGGGACAGATCCGCAACTAATGAAAAACTGTTTTTT. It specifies CASSQGDRSATNEKLFF.

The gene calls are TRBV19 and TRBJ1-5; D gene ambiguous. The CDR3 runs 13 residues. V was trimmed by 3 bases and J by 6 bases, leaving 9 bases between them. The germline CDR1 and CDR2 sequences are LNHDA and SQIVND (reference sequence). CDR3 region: CASSIPGGQPQHF. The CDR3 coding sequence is TGTGCCAGTAGTATTCCGGGTGGTCAGCCCCAGCATTTT.

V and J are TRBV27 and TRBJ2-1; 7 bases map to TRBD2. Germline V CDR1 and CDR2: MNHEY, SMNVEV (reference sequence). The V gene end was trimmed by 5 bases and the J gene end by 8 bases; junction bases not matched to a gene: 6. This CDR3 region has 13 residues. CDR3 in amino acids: CASSLQAGDEQFF. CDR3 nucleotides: TGTGCCAGCAGTCTCCAGGCGGGAGATGAGCAGTTCTTC.

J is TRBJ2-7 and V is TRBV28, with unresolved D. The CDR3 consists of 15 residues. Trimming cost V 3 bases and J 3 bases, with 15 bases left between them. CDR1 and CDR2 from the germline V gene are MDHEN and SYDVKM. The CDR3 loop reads CASSLPNLRSYEQYF. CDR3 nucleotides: TGTGCCAGCAGTTTGCCAAACCTCAGAAGCTACGAGCAGTACTTC. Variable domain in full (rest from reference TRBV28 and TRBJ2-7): DVKVTQSSRYLVKRTGEKVFLECVQDMDHENMFWYRQDPGLGLRLIYFSYDVKMKEKGDIPEGYSVSREKKERFSLILESASTNQTSMYLCASSLPNLRSYEQYFGPGTRLTVT.

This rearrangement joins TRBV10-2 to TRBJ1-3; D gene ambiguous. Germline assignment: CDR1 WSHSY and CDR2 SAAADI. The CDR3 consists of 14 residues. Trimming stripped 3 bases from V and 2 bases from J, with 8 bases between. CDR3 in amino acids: CASSEDWAGNTIYF. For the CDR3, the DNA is TGCGCCAGCAGTGAAGACTGGGCTGGAAACACCATATATTTT.

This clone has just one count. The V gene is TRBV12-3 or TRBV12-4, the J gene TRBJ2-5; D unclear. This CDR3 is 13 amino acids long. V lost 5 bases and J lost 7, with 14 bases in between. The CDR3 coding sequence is TGTGCCAGCAGTCTAGAGACTGGAATGACCCAGTACTTC. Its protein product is CASSLETGMTQYF.

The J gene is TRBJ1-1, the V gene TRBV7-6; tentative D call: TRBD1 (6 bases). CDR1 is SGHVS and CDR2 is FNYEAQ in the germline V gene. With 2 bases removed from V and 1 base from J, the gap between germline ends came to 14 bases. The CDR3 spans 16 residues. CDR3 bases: TGTGCCAGCAGCTTAAGCCCGGACAGTCAGAACACTGAAGCTTTCTTT. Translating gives CASSLSPDSQNTEAFF.

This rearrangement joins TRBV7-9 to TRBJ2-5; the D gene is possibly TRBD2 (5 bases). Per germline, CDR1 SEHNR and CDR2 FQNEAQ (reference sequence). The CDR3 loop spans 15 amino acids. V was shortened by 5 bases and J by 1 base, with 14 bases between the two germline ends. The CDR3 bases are TGTGCCAGCAGCCCCCGGGGTTGGTTCCAAGAGACCCAGTACTTC. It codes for CASSPRGWFQETQYF.

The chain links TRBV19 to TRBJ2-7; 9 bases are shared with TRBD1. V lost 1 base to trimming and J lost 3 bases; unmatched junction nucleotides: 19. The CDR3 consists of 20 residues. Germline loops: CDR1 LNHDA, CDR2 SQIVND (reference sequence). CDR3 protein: CASSIVKDRGNPTLVYEQYF. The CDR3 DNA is TGTGCCAGTAGTATAGTTAAGGACAGGGGAAATCCAACTCTAGTCTACGAGCAGTACTTC. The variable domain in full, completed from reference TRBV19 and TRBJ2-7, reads DGGITQSPKYLFRKEGQNVTLSCEQNLNHDAMYWYRQDPGQGLRLIYYSQIVNDFQKGDIAEGYSVSREKKESFPLTVTSAQKNPTAFYLCASSIVKDRGNPTLVYEQYFGPGTRLTVT.

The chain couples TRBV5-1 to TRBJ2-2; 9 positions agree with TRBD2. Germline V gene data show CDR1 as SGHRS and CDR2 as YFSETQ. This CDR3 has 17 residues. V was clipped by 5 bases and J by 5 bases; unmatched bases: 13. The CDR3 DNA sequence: TGCGCCAGCAGGGCCTTCGTTAGCGGGAGTGGGACCGGGGAGCTGTTTTTT. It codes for CASRAFVSGSGTGELFF.

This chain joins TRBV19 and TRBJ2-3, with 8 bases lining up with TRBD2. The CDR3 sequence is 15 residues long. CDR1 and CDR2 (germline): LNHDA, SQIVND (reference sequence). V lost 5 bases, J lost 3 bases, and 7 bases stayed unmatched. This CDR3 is CASSEQAGVTDTQYF. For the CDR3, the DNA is TGTGCCAGTAGTGAACAAGCGGGAGTTACAGATACGCAGTATTTT. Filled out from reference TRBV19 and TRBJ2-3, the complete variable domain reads DGGITQSPKYLFRKEGQNVTLSCEQNLNHDAMYWYRQDPGQGLRLIYYSQIVNDFQKGDIAEGYSVSREKKESFPLTVTSAQKNPTAFYLCASSEQAGVTDTQYFGPGTRLTVL.

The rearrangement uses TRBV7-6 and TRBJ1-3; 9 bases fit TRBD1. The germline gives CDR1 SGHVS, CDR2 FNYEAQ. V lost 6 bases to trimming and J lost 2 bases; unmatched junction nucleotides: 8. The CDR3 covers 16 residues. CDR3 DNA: TGTGCCAGCAGTCCCACAGGGGGCGCGGCTGGAAACACCATATATTTT. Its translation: CASSPTGGAAGNTIYF.

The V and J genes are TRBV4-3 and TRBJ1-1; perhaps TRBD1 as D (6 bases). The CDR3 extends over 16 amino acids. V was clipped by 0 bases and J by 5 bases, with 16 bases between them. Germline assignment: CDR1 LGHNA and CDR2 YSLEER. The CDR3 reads CASSQDVHSRGTEAFF. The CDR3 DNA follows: TGCGCCAGCAGCCAAGATGTGCATAGCAGGGGAACTGAAGCTTTCTTT.

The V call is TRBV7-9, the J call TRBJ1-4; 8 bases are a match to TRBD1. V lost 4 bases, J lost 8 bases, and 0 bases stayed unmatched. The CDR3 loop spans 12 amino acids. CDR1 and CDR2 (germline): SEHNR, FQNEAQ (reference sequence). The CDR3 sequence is CASSWDREKLFF. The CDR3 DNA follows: TGTGCCAGCAGCTGGGACAGGGAAAAACTGTTTTTT.

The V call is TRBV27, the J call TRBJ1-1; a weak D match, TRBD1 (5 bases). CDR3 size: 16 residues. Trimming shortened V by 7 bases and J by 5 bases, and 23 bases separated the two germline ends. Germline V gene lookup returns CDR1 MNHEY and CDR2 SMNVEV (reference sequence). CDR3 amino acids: CASIPGMGGGRTEAFF. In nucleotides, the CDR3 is TGTGCCAGCATCCCTGGGATGGGGGGAGGTAGGACTGAAGCTTTCTTT.